This T cell receptor beta chain was captured by sequencing in a study of radiotherapy plus CTLA-4 blockade in lung cancer. Study details: Objective responses arose in approximately 19% of patients, and approximately 31% experienced disease control. Study-wide results and limits: Reports state that early shifts in blood T cell clones, with interferon-beta, best predicted response. Following radiotherapy plus ipilimumab, tumor-derived TCR clones expanded in the blood.

Those with chemo-refractory metastatic non-small-cell lung cancer were treated with focal radiation combined with CTLA-4 blockade using ipilimumab. About this clone: Its antigen is unknown. Sequence at one end of the junction differs from germline and may be a read error.

Data came from immunoSEQ multiplex PCR; TCRdb stores just in-frame clones and leaves some out. This sample has some 87,000 clones, with about 80% found just once. Germline V gene sequence: CDR1 SGHVS, CDR2 FNYEAQ. The CDR3 is 16 amino acids. The chain employs TRBV7-6 and TRBJ1-4; a possible D gene is TRBD1 (6 bases). This sample comprised peripheral blood, obtained from a patient treated with radiotherapy plus ipilimumab. The TCR was taken from a human donor with non-small cell lung cancer that progressed on radiotherapy plus ipilimumab. The CDR3 nucleotides read TGTGCCAGCAGTTTAGCCCTACAGGGCGCCGTTGAAAAACTGTTTTTT. It specifies CASSLALQGAVEKLFF.